The rows below give T cell receptor beta chains drawn from one sample of a study of T-cell memory formation after mild COVID-19. One entry per CDR3 protein, called by TCRdb with MiXCR from the 5' RACE reads. The sample includes hundreds of thousands of distinct CDR3 sequences, about 20% of them seen just once. The source material was PBMCs or a T cell subset sorted from them (not recorded which). The receptors originated from an adult woman who had mild COVID-19 (a few samples of this study predate the infection). Cell type and time point are not known. CDR3s include the opening cysteine and the closing phenylalanine or tryptophan. The D gene is left open where the match is weak. The size field is filled for only some rows; it gives once, few, many or a size class.

TRBV20-1	TRBJ2-7	TRBD1	-	CSANGQGDYEQYF	TGCAGTGCTAATGGACAGGGTGACTACGAGCAGTACTTC
TRBV29-1	TRBJ2-7	-	few	CSVSVNYEQYF	TGCAGCGTTAGTGTCAACTACGAGCAGTACTTC
TRBV6-6	TRBJ1-5	-	-	CASSYANQPQHF	TGTGCCAGCAGTTACGCCAATCAGCCCCAGCATTTT
TRBV4-3	TRBJ2-7	-	few	CASSQDSSSEQYF	TGCGCCAGCAGCCAAGACAGCAGCTCGGAGCAGTACTTC
TRBV10-3	TRBJ1-5	-	-	CAISPAIRGNQPQHF	TGTGCCATCAGCCCCGCGATCCGGGGCAATCAGCCCCAGCATTTT
TRBV9	TRBJ1-1	-	-	CASSVTDVNTEAFF	TGTGCCAGCAGCGTAACGGATGTGAACACTGAAGCTTTCTTT
TRBV24-1	TRBJ2-2	-	few	CATSDSVAENTGELFF	TGTGCCACCAGTGATTCGGTAGCGGAGAACACCGGGGAGCTGTTTTTT
TRBV5-1	TRBJ2-7	-	-	CASSGAEWTISSYEQYF	TGCGCCAGCAGCGGTGCCGAGTGGACTATAAGCTCCTACGAGCAGTACTTC
TRBV28	TRBJ2-3	TRBD1	few	CASSLQGASDTQYF	TGTGCCAGCAGTTTGCAGGGGGCCTCAGATACGCAGTATTTT
TRBV30	TRBJ2-6	-	few	CAWSVRGRVASGANVLTF	TGTGCCTGGAGTGTACGGGGCAGGGTGGCCTCTGGGGCCAACGTCCTGACTTTC
TRBV5-1	TRBJ2-2	-	few	CASSLDAAGELFF	TGCGCCAGCAGCTTGGATGCGGCCGGGGAGCTGTTTTTT
TRBV29-1	TRBJ2-5	-	-	CSVELASQTQYF	TGCAGCGTTGAGCTGGCGTCTCAGACCCAGTACTTC
TRBV2	TRBJ2-7	-	-	CASSTWGAGRQYF	TGTGCCAGCTCCACCTGGGGGGCAGGAAGGCAGTACTTC